This TCR beta chain comes out of a study of blood T cell repertoires in COVID-19. In the study overall: Acute-phase and convalescent COVID-19 samples originated in the United States, Italy and Spain. Sources were T cells, B-cell-depleted T cells, or PBMCs; the material itself was cDNA or gDNA.

Study processing details: Reference gene primers were amplified, and this amplification served to estimate nucleated cell counts. Using immunoSEQ multiplex PCR, the repertoire was profiled, and TCRdb retains in-frame clones only, with some absent. The V and J calls and clone size come from that table; D and trimming were worked out from the DNA. There are almost 95,000 clones in the sample; roughly 72% occur only once, and around 23% lies in the top ten. V lost 1 base and J lost 5, with 12 bases in between. This CDR3 is 14 amino acids long. Looked up from germline, CDR1 is SGHTA and CDR2 is FQGNSA. This receptor was obtained from an older woman in a cohort sampled during active or convalescent COVID-19. The genes are TRBV7-2 and TRBJ2-7, with a possible D match to TRBD1 (6 bases). The sample taken for sequencing was peripheral blood. CDR3: CASSLGRGGHEQYF. The CDR3, as DNA: TGTGCCAGCAGCTTAGGCAGGGGCGGGCACGAGCAGTACTTC.